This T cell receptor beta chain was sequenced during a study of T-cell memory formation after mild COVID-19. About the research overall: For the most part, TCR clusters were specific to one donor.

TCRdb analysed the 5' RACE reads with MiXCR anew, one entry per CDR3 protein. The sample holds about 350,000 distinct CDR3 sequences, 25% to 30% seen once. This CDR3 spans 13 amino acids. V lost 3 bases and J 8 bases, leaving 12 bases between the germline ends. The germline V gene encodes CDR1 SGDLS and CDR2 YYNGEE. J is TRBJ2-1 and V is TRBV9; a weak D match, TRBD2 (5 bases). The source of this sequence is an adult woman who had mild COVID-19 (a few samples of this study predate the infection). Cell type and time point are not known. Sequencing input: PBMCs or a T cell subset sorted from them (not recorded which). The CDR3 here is CASSAPYGDEQFF. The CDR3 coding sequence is TGTGCCAGCAGCGCCCCGTACGGGGATGAGCAGTTCTTC.